These 4 T cell receptor beta chains share one sample of origin, sequenced in a study of CD8+CD57+ T cells in acquired aplastic anemia. An expansion of CD8+CD57+ cells by flow cytometry had been shown in patients chosen for sequencing. The study profiled TCR beta VDJ and CDR3 using genomic DNA as template. TCRdb used MiXCR to reprocess the reads, holding one entry per CDR3 protein. The sample lists around 200,000 distinct CDR3 sequences, under 50% occurring once. The material sequenced was sorted CD4+, CD8+, or CD8+CD57+ T cells (not recorded which) from PBMCs. These receptors all come from a human donor with aplastic anemia.

The genes are TRBV25-1 and TRBJ2-7; D is tentatively TRBD1 or TRBD2 (5 bases each). The CDR3 loop spans 12 amino acids. V shed 5 bases and J shed 7 bases, with 12 bases lying between them. From germline, CDR1 is MGHDK and CDR2 SYGVNS. CDR3 DNA: TGTGCCAGCAGTCTCTCAGGGACGGAGCAGTACTTC. As protein: CASSLSGTEQYF.

Details on this clonotype: Germline is not matched at one junction end, which may reflect a read error. The chain employs TRBV5-1 and TRBJ2-7; D tentatively reads TRBD1 or TRBD2 (6 bases each). This CDR3 region has 11 residues. The germline V gene encodes CDR1 SGHRS and CDR2 YFSETQ. In DNA, the CDR3 is TGTGCCAGCAGGGGCGGGGCGGACGAGTACTTC. It translates to CASRGGADEYF.

Regarding this clonotype: A much more abundant neighbour one base away suggests this may be a read error. The chain is built from TRBV7-9 and TRBJ2-3, with TRBD2 matching 10 bases. This CDR3 is built from 15 residues. Germline lookup yields CDR1 SEHNR and CDR2 FQNEAQ (reference sequence). In DNA form, the CDR3 reads TGTGCCAGCAGCCTTAGCGGGGGGCGCACAGGTACGCAGTATTTT. Its translation is CASSLSGGRTGTQYF.

V gene TRBV24-1 combines with J gene TRBJ2-5; 7 nucleotides agree with TRBD1. The CDR3 consists of 14 residues. Unmatched junction bases numbered 5, after V lost 3 bases and J lost 5 bases. Germline lookup yields CDR1 KGHDR and CDR2 SFDVKD. CDR3 region: CATSDPGGRETQYF. Written as DNA, the CDR3 is TGTGCCACCAGTGATCCAGGGGGACGGGAGACCCAGTACTTC.